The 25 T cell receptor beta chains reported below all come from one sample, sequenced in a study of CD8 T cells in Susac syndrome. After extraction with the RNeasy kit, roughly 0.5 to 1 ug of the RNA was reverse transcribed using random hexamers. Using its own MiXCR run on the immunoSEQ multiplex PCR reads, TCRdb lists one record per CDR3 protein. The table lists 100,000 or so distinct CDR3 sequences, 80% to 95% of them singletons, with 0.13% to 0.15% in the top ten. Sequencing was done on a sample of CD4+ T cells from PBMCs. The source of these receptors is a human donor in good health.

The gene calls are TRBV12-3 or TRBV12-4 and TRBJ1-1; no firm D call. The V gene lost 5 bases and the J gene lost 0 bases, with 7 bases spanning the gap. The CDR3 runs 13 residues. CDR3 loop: CASSPALNTEAFF. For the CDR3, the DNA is TGTGCCAGCAGTCCAGCCTTGAACACTGAAGCTTTCTTT.

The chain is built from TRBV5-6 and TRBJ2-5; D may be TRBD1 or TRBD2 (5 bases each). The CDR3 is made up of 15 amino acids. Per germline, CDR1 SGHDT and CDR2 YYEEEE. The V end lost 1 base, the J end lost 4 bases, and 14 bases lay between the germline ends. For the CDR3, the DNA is TGTGCCAGCAGCTTGTATGCCCGGGGCATAGAGACCCAGTACTTC. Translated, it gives CASSLYARGIETQYF.

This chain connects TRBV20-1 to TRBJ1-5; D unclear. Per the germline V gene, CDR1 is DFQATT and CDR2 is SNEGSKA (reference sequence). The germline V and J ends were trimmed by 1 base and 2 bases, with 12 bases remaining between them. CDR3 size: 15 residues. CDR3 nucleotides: TGCAGTGCTAGAGCGGGGTCCGACCGCAATCAGCCCCAGCATTTT. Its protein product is CSARAGSDRNQPQHF.

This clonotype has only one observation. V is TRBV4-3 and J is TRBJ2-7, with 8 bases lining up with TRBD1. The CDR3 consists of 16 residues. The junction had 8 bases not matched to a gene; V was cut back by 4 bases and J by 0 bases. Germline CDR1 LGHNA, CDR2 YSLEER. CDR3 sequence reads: CASSLATGGSSYEQYF. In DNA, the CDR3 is TGCGCCAGCAGCCTAGCCACAGGGGGTAGCTCCTACGAGCAGTACTTC.

CDR3: CASSYSGNGPYEQYF. CDR3 sequence (DNA): TGTGCCAGCAGTTACTCGGGTAACGGCCCCTACGAGCAGTACTTC. V usage is TRBV6-2 or TRBV6-3 and J usage is TRBJ2-7; D not certain. This CDR3 contains 15 residues. From germline, CDR1 is MNHEY and CDR2 SVGEGT. V was clipped by 0 bases and J by 2 bases, with 11 bases between them.

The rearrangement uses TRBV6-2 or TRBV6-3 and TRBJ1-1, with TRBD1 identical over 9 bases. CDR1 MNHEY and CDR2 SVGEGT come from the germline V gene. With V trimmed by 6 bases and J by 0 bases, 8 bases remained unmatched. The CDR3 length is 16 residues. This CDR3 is CASRVPGQGLNTEAFF. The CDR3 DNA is TGTGCCAGCAGGGTCCCGGGACAGGGACTGAACACTGAAGCTTTCTTT.

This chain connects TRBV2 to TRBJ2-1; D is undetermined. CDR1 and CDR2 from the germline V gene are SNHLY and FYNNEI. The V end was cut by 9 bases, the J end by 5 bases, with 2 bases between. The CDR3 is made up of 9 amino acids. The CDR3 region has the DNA TGTGCCAGGGACAATGAGCAGTTCTTC. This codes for CARDNEQFF.

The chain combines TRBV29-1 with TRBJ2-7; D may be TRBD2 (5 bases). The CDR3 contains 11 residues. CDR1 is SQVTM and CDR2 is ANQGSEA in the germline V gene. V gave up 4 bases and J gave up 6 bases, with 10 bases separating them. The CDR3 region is CSVGGLGEQYF. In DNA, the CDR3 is TGCAGCGTTGGAGGGCTAGGCGAGCAGTACTTC.

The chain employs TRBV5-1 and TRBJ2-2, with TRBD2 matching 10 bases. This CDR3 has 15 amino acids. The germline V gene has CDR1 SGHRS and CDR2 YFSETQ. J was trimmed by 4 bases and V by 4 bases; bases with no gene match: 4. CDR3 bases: TGCGCCAGCAGCAGCGGACTAGCGGCCACCGGGGAGCTGTTTTTT. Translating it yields CASSSGLAATGELFF.

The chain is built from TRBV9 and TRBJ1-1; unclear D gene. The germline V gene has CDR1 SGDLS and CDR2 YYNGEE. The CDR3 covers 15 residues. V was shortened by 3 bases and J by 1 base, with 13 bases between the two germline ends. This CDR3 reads CASSASLAANTEAFF. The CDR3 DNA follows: TGTGCCAGCAGCGCCAGTTTAGCGGCGAACACTGAAGCTTTCTTT.

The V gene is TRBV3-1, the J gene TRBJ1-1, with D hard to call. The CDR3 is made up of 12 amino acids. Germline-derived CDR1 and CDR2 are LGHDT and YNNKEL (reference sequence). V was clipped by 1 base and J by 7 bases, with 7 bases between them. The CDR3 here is CASSQVAGEAFF. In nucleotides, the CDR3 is TGTGCCAGCAGCCAAGTTGCAGGTGAAGCTTTCTTT.

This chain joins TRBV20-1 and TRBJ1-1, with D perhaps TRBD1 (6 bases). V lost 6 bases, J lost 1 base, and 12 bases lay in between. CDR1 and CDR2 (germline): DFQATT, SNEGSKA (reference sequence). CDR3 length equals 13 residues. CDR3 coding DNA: TGCAGTGCAGCGGACAGCGCGAACACTGAAGCTTTCTTT. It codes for CSAADSANTEAFF.

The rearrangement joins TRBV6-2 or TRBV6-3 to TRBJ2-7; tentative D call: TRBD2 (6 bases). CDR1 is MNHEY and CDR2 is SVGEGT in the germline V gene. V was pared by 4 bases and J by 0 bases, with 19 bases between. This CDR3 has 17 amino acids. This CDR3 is CASSWAGLVRSSYEQYF. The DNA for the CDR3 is TGTGCCAGCAGTTGGGCGGGACTCGTACGGTCCTCCTACGAGCAGTACTTC.

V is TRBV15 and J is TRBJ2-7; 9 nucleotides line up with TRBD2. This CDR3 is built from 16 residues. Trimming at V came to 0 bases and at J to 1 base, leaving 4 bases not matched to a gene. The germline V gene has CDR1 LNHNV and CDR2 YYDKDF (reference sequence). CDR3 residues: CATSRENSGRSYEQYF. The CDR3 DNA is TGTGCCACCAGCAGAGAAAATAGCGGGAGATCCTACGAGCAGTACTTC.

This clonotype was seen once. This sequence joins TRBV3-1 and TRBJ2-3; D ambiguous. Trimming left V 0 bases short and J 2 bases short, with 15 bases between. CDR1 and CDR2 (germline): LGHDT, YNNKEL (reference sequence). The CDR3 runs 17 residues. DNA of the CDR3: TGTGCCAGCAGCCAAGATACGGCTTTAACCCACACAGATACGCAGTATTTT. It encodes CASSQDTALTHTDTQYF.

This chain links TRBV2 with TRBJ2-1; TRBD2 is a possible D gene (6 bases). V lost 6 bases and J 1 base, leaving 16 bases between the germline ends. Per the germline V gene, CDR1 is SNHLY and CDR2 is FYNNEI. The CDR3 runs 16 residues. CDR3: CASRKRELVSYNEQFF. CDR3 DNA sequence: TGTGCCAGCAGAAAACGGGAGCTGGTGTCCTACAATGAGCAGTTCTTC.

CDR3 sequence: CASSSSATGGAGGYTF. CDR3 coding DNA: TGCGCCAGCAGCTCGTCGGCGACAGGGGGCGCGGGTGGCTACACCTTC. The V call is TRBV5-1, the J call TRBJ1-2; 10 bases fit TRBD1. Germline CDR1 is SGHRS and CDR2 is YFSETQ. This CDR3 spans 16 amino acids. V shed 3 bases, J shed 7 bases, and the junction held 12 bases outside the gene matches.

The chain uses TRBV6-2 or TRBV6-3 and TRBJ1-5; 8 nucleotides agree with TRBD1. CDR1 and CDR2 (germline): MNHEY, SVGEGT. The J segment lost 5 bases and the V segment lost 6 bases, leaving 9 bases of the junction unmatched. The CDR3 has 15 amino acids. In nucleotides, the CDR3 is TGTGCCAGCAGGGTTGGGACAGGCCTTTATCAGCCCCAGCATTTT. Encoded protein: CASRVGTGLYQPQHF.

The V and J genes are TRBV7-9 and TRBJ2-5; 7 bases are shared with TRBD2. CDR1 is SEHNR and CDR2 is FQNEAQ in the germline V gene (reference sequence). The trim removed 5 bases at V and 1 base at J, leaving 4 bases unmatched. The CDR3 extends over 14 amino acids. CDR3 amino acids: CASSRTGGQETQYF. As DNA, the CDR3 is TGTGCCAGCAGCCGGACGGGGGGCCAAGAGACCCAGTACTTC.

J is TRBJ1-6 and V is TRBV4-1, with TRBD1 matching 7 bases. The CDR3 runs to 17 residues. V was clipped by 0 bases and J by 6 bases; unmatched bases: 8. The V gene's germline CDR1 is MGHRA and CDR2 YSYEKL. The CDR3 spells CASSQESQGGRNSPLHF. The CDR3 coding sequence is TGCGCCAGCAGCCAAGAATCGCAGGGGGGGCGTAATTCACCCCTCCACTTT.

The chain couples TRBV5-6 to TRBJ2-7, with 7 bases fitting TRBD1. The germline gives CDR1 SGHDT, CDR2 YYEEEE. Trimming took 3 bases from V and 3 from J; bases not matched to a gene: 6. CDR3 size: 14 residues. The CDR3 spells CASSSGTAFYEQYF. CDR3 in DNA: TGTGCCAGCAGCTCCGGGACAGCGTTCTACGAGCAGTACTTC. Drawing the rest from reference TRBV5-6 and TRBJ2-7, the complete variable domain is DAGVTQSPTHLIKTRGQQVTLRCSPKSGHDTVSWYQQALGQGPQFIFQYYEEEERQRGNFPDRFSGHQFPNYSSELNVNALLLGDSALYLCASSSGTAFYEQYFGPGTRLTVT.

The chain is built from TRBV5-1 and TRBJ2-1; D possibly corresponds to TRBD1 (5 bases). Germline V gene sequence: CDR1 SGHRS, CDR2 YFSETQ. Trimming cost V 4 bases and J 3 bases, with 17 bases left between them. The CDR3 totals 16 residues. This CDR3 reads CASSQGRVNIYNEQFF. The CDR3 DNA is TGCGCCAGCAGCCAGGGCAGAGTGAACATCTACAATGAGCAGTTCTTC.

CDR3 sequence: CSVDPPAGQGAWETQYF. For the CDR3, the DNA is TGCAGCGTTGACCCCCCCGCGGGACAGGGGGCTTGGGAGACCCAGTACTTC. The chain joins TRBV29-1 to TRBJ2-5, with 12 bases identical to TRBD1. The CDR3 is 17 amino acids. V lost 3 bases to trimming and J lost 5 bases; unmatched junction nucleotides: 13. CDR1 is SQVTM, CDR2 ANQGSEA, per germline.

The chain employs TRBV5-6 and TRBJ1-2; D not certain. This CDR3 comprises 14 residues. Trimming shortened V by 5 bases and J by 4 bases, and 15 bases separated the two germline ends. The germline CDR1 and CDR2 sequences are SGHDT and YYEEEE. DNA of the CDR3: TGTGCCAGCAGTTCACAACCAGCAATCTATGGCTACACCTTC. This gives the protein CASSSQPAIYGYTF. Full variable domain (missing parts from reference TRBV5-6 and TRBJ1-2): DAGVTQSPTHLIKTRGQQVTLRCSPKSGHDTVSWYQQALGQGPQFIFQYYEEEERQRGNFPDRFSGHQFPNYSSELNVNALLLGDSALYLCASSSQPAIYGYTFGSGTRLTVV.

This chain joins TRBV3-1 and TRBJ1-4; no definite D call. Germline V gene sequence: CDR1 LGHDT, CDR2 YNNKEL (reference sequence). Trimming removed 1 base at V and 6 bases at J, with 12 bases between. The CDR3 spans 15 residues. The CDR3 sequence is CASSQGEGGHEKLFF. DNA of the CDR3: TGTGCCAGCAGCCAAGGGGAGGGTGGACATGAAAAACTGTTTTTT.